The 5 T cell receptor beta chains reported below all come from one sample, sequenced in a study of beta chain features in type 1 diabetes. Investigators reverse transcribed all isolated RNA, so they sequenced expressed TCRB transcripts. Using immunoSEQ multiplex PCR, the repertoire was profiled, and TCRdb retains in-frame clones only, with some absent. The table has fewer than 350,000 clones, about 7.8% seen once; the top ten hold approximately 0.99%. Sequenced: central memory CD4+ T cells from blood. The receptor set was obtained from a woman between 18 and 30 years old in good health.

The gene calls are TRBV30 and TRBJ1-2; TRBD1 might be the D (6 bases). V shed 3 bases and J shed 4 bases, with 12 bases lying between them. CDR1 and CDR2 from the germline V gene are GTSNPN and SVGIG (reference sequence). This CDR3 region has 13 residues. CDR3 nucleotides: TGTGCCTGGAGGGTTCAGGGGACCTATGGCTACACCTTC. It yields the protein CAWRVQGTYGYTF.

The V call is TRBV11-3, the J call TRBJ2-1; the D gene is possibly TRBD2 (7 bases). Trimming left V 5 bases short and J 6 bases short, with 17 bases between. This CDR3 has 15 residues. From germline, CDR1 is SGHNT and CDR2 YENEEA. CDR3 sequence reads: CASSDTGRGINEQFF. The DNA of the CDR3 is TGTGCCAGCAGCGACACAGGGAGGGGAATCAATGAGCAGTTCTTC.

This clone came up many times. CDR3: CASSLTREGYNEQFF. The DNA of the CDR3 is TGTGCCAGCAGCTTGACGCGGGAAGGGTACAATGAGCAGTTCTTC. The chain carries TRBV7-3 and TRBJ2-1, with D maybe TRBD2 (6 bases). Between the trimmed V and J ends, which lost 3 bases and 4 bases, there was a span of 13 bases. Looked up from germline, CDR1 is SGHTA and CDR2 is FQGTGA. The CDR3 length is 15 residues.

This clone has ten or more counts. The chain's CDR3 is CASREVIHEQYF. The CDR3 nucleotides are TGTGCCAGCAGGGAGGTCATTCACGAGCAGTACTTC. This chain joins TRBV2 and TRBJ2-7; D perhaps matches TRBD2 (5 bases). The CDR3 has 12 amino acids. Looked up from germline, CDR1 is SNHLY and CDR2 is FYNNEI. The V end lost 6 bases, the J end lost 5 bases, and 11 bases lay between the germline ends.

This clone appeared a few times. This chain links TRBV11-2 with TRBJ2-2, with D possibly matching TRBD2 (6 bases). The V end was cut by 6 bases, the J end by 3 bases, with 8 bases between. Per the germline V gene, CDR1 is SGHAT and CDR2 is FQNNGV. The CDR3 spans 13 residues. CDR3 in amino acids: CASSSGDTGELFF. CDR3 in DNA: TGTGCCAGCAGTTCGGGGGACACCGGGGAGCTGTTTTTT.